This entry describes one T cell receptor (beta chain). Its antigen is currently not known. Per-base qualities were not stored, and no clone one base away is much larger. This specimen comes from a study of cytomegalovirus exposure and HLA in healthy donors listed by TCRdb under 2017. General notes on the study: An earlier analysis of around 600 of the donors reported roughly 270 Gb of sequence data and roughly 110 million unique TCR beta sequences from around 200 million T cells. About 280 gigabases of sequencing data and around 85 million unique TCR sequences made up an early release that covered some 640 HLA-typed donors. The genetic ancestry cluster associated with self-reported Caucasian donors included roughly four fifths of the 398 genotyped donors. The study aimed to test whether cataloging public T cell receptors could reveal signatures of past pathogen exposure. The study profiled the T cell repertoires of more than 500 subjects by immunosequencing and related them to cytomegalovirus serostatus. Besides the first cohort of roughly 660 subjects, a separate validation cohort made up of 120 different subjects was used. The study combined high-throughput TCR immunosequencing, statistical association of individual TCRs with disease status, and machine learning to predict cytomegalovirus infection status. In a later analysis, previously published TCR beta repertoires from fewer than 750 donors were re-analyzed and high-resolution HLA genotyping was added so that TCR occurrence patterns could be studied. Rather than drawing on any new phenotypic data, the later analysis identified candidate immune exposures from TCR beta sequences and the way those sequences occurred across donors. An earlier analysis of 500 to 650 of the donors applied high-throughput TCR beta sequencing to assess whether each TCR beta V gene segment acted as functional or pseudogenic. Alongside the repertoire data, information on donor age, sex, ethnicity and CMV serostatus was compiled. A later genetic analysis took genome-wide SNP genotypes for about 55% of the 666 donors and used that subset as a discovery cohort. Every discovery cohort repertoire had been produced on one sequencing platform. HLA typing covered class I and class II loci at four-digit resolution. The number of donors typed differed by locus, with about 620-630 for A, B, C, DRB1 and DQB1, approximately 500 for DQA1, 606 for DPA1, and over 400 for DPB1. Several DR-DQ haplotypes were handled as single units for association and clustering, since linkage in the cohort was strong. Among several hundred genotyped donors of the cohort, an average of around 240,000 unique TCR beta nucleotide sequences was sequenced per donor, of which approximately 18% were non-productive.

What the work shows at the level of the full study, not this receptor alone: Because the 87-base-pair reads could not distinguish some IMGT-functional V segments, including TRBV6-2 and TRBV6-3, those segments were excluded. Cytomegalovirus status was reported to be diagnosed by the classifier with high specificity and sensitivity in both the original and validation cohorts. Because counts were too low, seventeen rarely observed V segments, including chromosome 9 orphons, were left out of the earlier analysis of a few hundred of the donors. A later analysis found that HLA-associated TCR beta chains were more clonally expanded and had lower generation probabilities than equally common non-associated chains. Most CMV-associated TCR beta chains appeared to be HLA-restricted in a later analysis, and the HLA associations seemed to be driven largely by CMV exposure. Linkage disequilibrium might explain the correlated functional status among segregating V segments, but an unknown experimental factor could not be ruled out. The study listed 170 or so TCR beta chains as associated with cytomegalovirus. A further reported finding was that TCR beta sequences accurately predicted the HLA-A and HLA-B alleles for most subjects in the first cohort. According to a later genetic analysis, donors in an Asian-associated ancestry cluster had fewer N-insertions in productive TCRs than the roughly 670-donor mean. A later analysis reported that several top co-occurrence clusters appeared linked to parvovirus B19, influenza, CMV and Epstein-Barr virus. In vitro tests confirmed that a few of the cytomegalovirus-associated TCR beta chains recognize cytomegalovirus antigens. Across donors, most TCR sequences were observed very rarely, whereas some public TCRs were present in many individuals. The authors suggested that the approach could potentially be extended to other disease states and immunological phenotypes. In a later analysis, TCR association rates were found to vary across HLA loci, with the most associated TCRs seen for DRB1 alleles and the fewest for HLA-C alleles. An association between a missense DCLRE1C variant and V-gene and J-gene trimming of TCR beta chains was found in a later genetic analysis and replicated in an independent cohort. A cluster of highly shared sequence variants was judged likely to be a technical artifact of the sequencing pipeline. Assigning TCR associations to individual alleles was difficult when HLA alleles, especially DR and DQ, strongly co-occurred. Specific HLA alleles were associated with 15,000 to 20,000 TCR beta sequences at a false discovery rate of 0.05 in a later analysis. CMV serostatus was the only immune exposure information available for the cohort. Because some donors lacked HLA typing at each locus, the association tests relied only on the typed subset. In this cohort, only TCR beta chains were sequenced, and detectable features were limited by the absence of alpha or paired-chain data. Sequencing depth was assumed to be roughly uniform across donors in the presence/absence analyses, though that assumption may not hold. Broadly in line with IMGT annotations, most TCR beta V segments showed up in productive rearrangements about 90% or about 30% of the time in an earlier analysis of 587 of the donors.

Libraries were constructed by the immunoSEQ multiplex PCR assay. For the multiplex PCR, a mixture combining 60 forward primers for TCR Vbeta segments and 13 reverse primers for TCR Jbeta segments was used. The CDR3 region of rearranged TCR beta genes was amplified from genomic DNA by a multiplex PCR assay. On the Illumina HiSeq System, the amplified TCR beta libraries were sequenced as 87-base-pair reads. The original pipeline was this. A later analysis counted about 76 million unique TCR beta chains across the 666 repertoires, and around 9.9 million of these chains were shared by at least two donors. To remove PCR and sequencing errors, raw reads were error-corrected and collapsed into unique sequences using a nearest-neighbor algorithm that merged closely related sequences. CDR3 sequences were aligned to IMGT reference sequences to assign V, D and J gene segments. For a sequence to be retained, a match of at least six nucleotides to both a V gene segment and a J gene segment was required. Rearrangements were classified as productive when the CDR3 lacked stop codons and remained in frame with V and J, and all other rearrangements were classified as non-productive. CDR3 was defined by IMGT convention, running from the second conserved V-encoded cysteine to the conserved J-encoded phenylalanine. In an earlier analysis of roughly 580 of the donors, sequences lacking an unambiguous match to a single V gene segment were excluded. An earlier analysis of 587 of the donors classified V segments as functional when productive rearrangements were above 56.7% and as segregating when the standard deviation between donors was above 5%. To diagnose cytomegalovirus status from the catalog of TCR beta chain sequences, a statistical classification framework was built. In a later analysis, TCR nucleotide sequences were compared against IMGT/GENE-DB human TR gene sequences so that V and J genes could be assigned. In a later analysis, CDR3 sequences and most-parsimonious VDJ recombination scenarios were assigned using the TCRdist pipeline. In a later analysis, each TCR beta chain was defined by its CDR3 amino acid sequence together with its V-gene family, and reads lacking a unique V-gene family were excluded. A later analysis removed 592 highly shared, low-generation-probability nucleotide sequences to deal with suspected cross-contamination and a sequencing artifact. In a later analysis, a clonal expansion index for each public chain was calculated from normalized within-repertoire ranks of inferred template counts. A later analysis computed generation probabilities with a VDJ recombination model fitted to out-of-frame rearrangements, and checked the results against IGoR. A later analysis scored TCR-TCR, TCR-HLA and TCR-CMV co-occurrence with hypergeometric tests, applying a repertoire-size bias correction to TCR pairs. In a later analysis, false discovery rates were estimated by permuting HLA or CMV assignments 20 times. In a later analysis, co-occurring TCRs were grouped using DBSCAN, and TCRdist sequence similarity was added for clustering within HLA-allele-positive subsets. For co-occurrence clustering, repertoires with fewer than 30,000 or more than 120,000 public chains were excluded, along with four to six repertoires with anomalous nucleotide sharing. The table comes from immuneACCESS by way of TCRdb, which keeps in-frame sequences with V and J called. Part of the clones is missing from these tables; in studies checked, under half for an unresolved V gene and the rest for unknown reasons. For V, J and clone size, that table is used; D and trimming come from the DNA. The sample has some 150,000 clones on record, about 80% of them singletons. The biggest ten clones account for 1.3% of the sample.

V and J lose 0 bases and 1 base, and a span of 9 bases separates them. Taken from cysteine to phenylalanine, the CDR3 has 15 residues. Of the read, only the CDR3 DNA is kept; its 45 bases are in frame from base 1. CDR1 and CDR2 are read off the germline V gene as SGDLS and YYNGEE. The cohort comprised fewer than 700 healthy bone marrow donors. Cohort members were all nominally healthy when sampled, although unrecorded immune exposures were likely present. The donor was CMV seronegative and was included in the group of over 300 seronegative cohort members. Each donor provided a peripheral blood sample, and peripheral blood mononuclear cells were used for TCR beta sequencing. The Qiagen DNeasy Blood Extraction Kit was used to extract genomic DNA from the blood cell samples.

The sequenced sample was PBMCs. The clonotype comes from a woman between 50 and 59 years old in good health and CMV-seronegative. The chain joins TRBV9 to TRBJ2-3, and the D gene may be TRBD2, 7 bases matching. The sequenced DNA: TGTGCCAGCAGCGTAGCGGGGGGCCGCACAGATACGCAGTATTTT. Its coded protein is CASSVAGGRTDTQYF.